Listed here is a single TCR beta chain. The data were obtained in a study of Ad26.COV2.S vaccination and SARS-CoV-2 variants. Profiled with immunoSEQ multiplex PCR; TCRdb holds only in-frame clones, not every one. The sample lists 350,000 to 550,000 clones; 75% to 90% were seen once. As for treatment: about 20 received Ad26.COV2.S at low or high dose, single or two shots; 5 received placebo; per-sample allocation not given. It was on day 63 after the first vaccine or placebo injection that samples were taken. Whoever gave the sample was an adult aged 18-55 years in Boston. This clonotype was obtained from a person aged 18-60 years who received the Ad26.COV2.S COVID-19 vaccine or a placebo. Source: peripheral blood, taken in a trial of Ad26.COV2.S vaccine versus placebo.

The CDR3 loop is CASSLERSSYGYTF. The CDR3 DNA sequence: TGTGCCAGCAGCTTAGAGAGGAGTTCGTATGGCTACACCTTC. The gene calls are TRBV7-2 and TRBJ1-2; D unclear. The germline V gene has CDR1 SGHTA and CDR2 FQGNSA. The CDR3 has 14 residues. The ends were cut back, 1 base at V and 5 bases at J, with 11 bases in the middle.